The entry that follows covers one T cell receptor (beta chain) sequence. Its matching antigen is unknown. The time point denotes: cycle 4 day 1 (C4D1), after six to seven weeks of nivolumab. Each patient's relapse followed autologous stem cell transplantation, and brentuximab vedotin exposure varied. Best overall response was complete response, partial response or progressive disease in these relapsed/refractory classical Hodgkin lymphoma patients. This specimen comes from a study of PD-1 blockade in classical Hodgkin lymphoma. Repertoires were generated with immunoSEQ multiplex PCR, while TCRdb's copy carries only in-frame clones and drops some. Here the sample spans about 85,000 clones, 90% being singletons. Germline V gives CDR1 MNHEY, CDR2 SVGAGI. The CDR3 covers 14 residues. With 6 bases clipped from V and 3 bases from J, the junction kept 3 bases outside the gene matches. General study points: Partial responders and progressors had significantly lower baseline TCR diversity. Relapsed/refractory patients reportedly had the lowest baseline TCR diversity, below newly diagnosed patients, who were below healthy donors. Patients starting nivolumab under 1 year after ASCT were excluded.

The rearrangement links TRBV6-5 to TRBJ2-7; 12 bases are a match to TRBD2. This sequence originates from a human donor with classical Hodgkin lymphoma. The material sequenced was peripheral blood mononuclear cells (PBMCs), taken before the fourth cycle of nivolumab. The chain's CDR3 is CASSWTSGIYEQYF. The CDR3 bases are TGTGCCAGCAGCTGGACTAGCGGGATCTACGAGCAGTACTTC.